The T cell receptor beta chain described here comes from a study of cytomegalovirus exposure and HLA in healthy donors. Study observations and caveats: Roughly uniform depth of sequencing across donors was assumed in presence/absence analyses.

Points on this clone: The antigen remains undetermined.

V shed 3 bases and J shed 4 bases, with 15 bases lying between them. This CDR3 comprises 15 residues. Per the germline V gene, CDR1 is SGDLS and CDR2 is YYNGEE. Among the donors, all were healthy bone marrow donors. It was with 60 Vbeta and 13 Jbeta primers that the PCR ran. In the source study's methods: Tens of millions of unique TCR beta chains, 9.5 million to 11 million of them shared, were counted by a later analysis. The data were produced by immunoSEQ multiplex PCR, yet TCRdb's version contains in-frame clones alone and is incomplete. V and J calls plus clone size are reproduced from that table; the DNA served to infer D and trimming. The sample consists of roughly 200,000 clones, about four fifths of them appearing once.

This sequence joins TRBV9 and TRBJ2-3; perhaps TRBD2 as D (5 bases). Material: PBMCs. This TCR was sampled from a woman between 50 and 59 years old in good health and CMV-seronegative. In DNA, the CDR3 is TGTGCCAGCAGCGCTTTTCCCGGGGTCCCAGATACGCAGTATTTT. This sequence encodes CASSAFPGVPDTQYF.